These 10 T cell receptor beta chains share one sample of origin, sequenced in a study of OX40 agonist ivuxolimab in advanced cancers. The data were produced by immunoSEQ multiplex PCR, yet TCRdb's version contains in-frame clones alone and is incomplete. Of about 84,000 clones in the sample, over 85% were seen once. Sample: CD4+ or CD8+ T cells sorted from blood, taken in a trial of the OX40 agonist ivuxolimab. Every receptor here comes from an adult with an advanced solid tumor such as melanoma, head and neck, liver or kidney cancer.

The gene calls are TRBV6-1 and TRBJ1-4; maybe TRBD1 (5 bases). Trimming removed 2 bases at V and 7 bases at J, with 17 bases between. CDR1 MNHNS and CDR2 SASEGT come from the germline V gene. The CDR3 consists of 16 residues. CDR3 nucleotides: TGTGCCAGCAGTGAATCCAGGGTTGGGGACGGTGAAAAACTGTTTTTT. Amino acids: CASSESRVGDGEKLFF.

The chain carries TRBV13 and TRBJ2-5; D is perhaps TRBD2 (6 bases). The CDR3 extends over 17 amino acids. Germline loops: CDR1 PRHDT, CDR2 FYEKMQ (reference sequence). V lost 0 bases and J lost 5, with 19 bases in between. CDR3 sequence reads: CASSLGRTPDGGETQYF. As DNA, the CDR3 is TGTGCCAGCAGCTTAGGTCGGACCCCTGACGGAGGGGAGACCCAGTACTTC.

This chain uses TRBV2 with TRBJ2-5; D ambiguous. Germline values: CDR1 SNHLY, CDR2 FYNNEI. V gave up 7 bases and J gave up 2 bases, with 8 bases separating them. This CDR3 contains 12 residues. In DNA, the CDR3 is TGTGCCAGCATAGGGCAGCAAGAGACCCAGTACTTC. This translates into CASIGQQETQYF.

The DNA for the CDR3 is TGTGCTAGTGGTCACAGGGTCGGGCAGCCCCAGCATTTT. Translation: CASGHRVGQPQHF. V is TRBV12-5 and J is TRBJ1-5; the D gene is possibly TRBD1 (6 bases). Germline CDR1 and CDR2: LGHNT and FRNRAP. V lost 5 bases to trimming and J lost 7 bases, with 12 bases between them. The CDR3 is 13 amino acids.

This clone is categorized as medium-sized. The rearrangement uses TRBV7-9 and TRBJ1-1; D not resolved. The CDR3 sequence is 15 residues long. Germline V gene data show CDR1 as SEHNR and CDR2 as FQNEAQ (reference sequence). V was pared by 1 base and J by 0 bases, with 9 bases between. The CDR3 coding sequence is TGTGCCAGCAGCTTAGAGGGAGGGATGAACACTGAAGCTTTCTTT. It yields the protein CASSLEGGMNTEAFF.

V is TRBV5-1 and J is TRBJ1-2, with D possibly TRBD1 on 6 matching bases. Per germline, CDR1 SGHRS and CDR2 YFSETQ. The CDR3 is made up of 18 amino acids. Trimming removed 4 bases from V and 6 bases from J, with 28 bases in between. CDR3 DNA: TGCGCCAGCAGCGATGATGGATCAACAGGGCCGCTAAAGAATGGCTACACCTTC. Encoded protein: CASSDDGSTGPLKNGYTF.

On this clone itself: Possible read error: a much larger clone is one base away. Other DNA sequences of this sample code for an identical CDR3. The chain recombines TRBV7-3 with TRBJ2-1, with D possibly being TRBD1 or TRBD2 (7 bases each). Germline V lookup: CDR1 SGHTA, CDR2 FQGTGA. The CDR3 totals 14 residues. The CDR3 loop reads CASSPQGGNNEQFF. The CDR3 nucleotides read TGTGCCAGCAGCCCGCAGGGGGGGAACAATGAACAGTTCTTC.

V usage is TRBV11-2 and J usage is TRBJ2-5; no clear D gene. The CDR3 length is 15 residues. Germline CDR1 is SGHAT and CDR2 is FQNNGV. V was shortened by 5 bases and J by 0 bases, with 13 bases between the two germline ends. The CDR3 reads CASSPAIQDQETQYF. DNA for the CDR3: TGTGCCAGCAGCCCCGCCATTCAGGACCAAGAGACCCAGTACTTC.

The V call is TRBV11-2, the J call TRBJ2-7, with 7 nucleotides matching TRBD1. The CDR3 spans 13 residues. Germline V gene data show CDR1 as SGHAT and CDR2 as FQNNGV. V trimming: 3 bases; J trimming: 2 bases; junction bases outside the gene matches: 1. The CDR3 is CASSLGQTYEQYF. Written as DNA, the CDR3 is TGTGCCAGCAGCTTGGGACAGACCTACGAGCAGTACTTC.

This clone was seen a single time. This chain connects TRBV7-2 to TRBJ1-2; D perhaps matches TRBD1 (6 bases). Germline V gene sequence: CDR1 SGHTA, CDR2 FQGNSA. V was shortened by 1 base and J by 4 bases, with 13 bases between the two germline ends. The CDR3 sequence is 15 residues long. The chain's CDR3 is CASSLGRGDIYGYTF. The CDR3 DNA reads TGTGCCAGCAGCTTAGGAAGGGGGGACATCTATGGCTACACCTTC.